This entry is about one TCR beta chain. Its antigen remains unknown. The data were obtained in a study of T cells in narcolepsy. Study results and caveats: Blood of same and different patients, but not healthy controls, reportedly held recurring autoreactive clonotypes. Autoreactive HCRT-specific and TRIB2-specific clonotypes were marked in same-patient CSF-versus-blood CD4+ comparisons.

The data were produced by immunoSEQ multiplex PCR, yet TCRdb's version contains in-frame clones alone and is incomplete. This sample has fewer than 35,000 clones, with 82% found just once. Sequenced input: CD45RA- memory CD4+ T cells from PBMCs. This sequence originates from a human donor with narcolepsy.

The CDR3 DNA follows: TGTGCCAGCAGCTTGGCCACTGGCTACGAGCAGTACTTC. Its protein is CASSLATGYEQYF. This chain joins TRBV5-6 and TRBJ2-7, with no clear D. V was cut by 0 bases and J by 3 bases, with 7 bases left in between. Germline V gives CDR1 SGHDT, CDR2 YYEEEE. The CDR3 length is 13 residues.